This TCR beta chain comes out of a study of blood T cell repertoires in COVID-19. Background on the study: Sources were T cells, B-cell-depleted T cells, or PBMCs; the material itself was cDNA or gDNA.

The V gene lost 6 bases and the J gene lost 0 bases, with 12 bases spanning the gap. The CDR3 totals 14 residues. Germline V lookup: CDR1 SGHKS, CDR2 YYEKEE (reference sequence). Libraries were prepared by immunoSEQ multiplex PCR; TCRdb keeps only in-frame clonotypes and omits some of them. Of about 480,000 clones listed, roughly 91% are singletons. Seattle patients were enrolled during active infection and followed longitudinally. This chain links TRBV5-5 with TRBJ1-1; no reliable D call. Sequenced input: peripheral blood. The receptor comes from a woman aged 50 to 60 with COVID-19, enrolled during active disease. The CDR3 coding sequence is TGTGCCAGCACCCCAAGGAGTTTGAACACTGAAGCTTTCTTT. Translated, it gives CASTPRSLNTEAFF.